These 21 T cell receptor beta chains share one sample of origin, sequenced in a study of shared clonotypes between healthy human individuals. Using immunoSEQ multiplex PCR, the repertoire was profiled, and TCRdb retains in-frame clones only, with some absent. The repertoire has approximately 1,000,000 clones, around 78% of them found once; the top ten carry more than 0.45%. The specimen was memory CD4+ T cells from PBMCs. Regarding subset: CD45RA-negative fraction. These receptors all come from a man younger than 35 in good health. Some clones in this sample may be carry-over from other donors' samples.

The J gene is TRBJ2-1, the V gene TRBV19, with D possibly being TRBD1 or TRBD2 (5 bases each). Trimming took 1 base from V and 7 from J, leaving 14 bases between them. Germline V gives CDR1 LNHDA, CDR2 SQIVND (reference sequence). CDR3 length equals 15 residues. In DNA form, the CDR3 reads TGTGCCAGTAGTATAGGAGGCCGGGGACGGAATGAGCAGTTCTTC. It specifies CASSIGGRGRNEQFF.

The chain combines TRBV5-1 with TRBJ1-2; 9 nucleotides line up with TRBD1. The germline gives CDR1 SGHRS, CDR2 YFSETQ. This CDR3 spans 17 amino acids. V lost 5 bases, J lost 0 bases, and 11 bases stayed unmatched. The CDR3, as DNA: TGCGCCAGCAGACCGCGGACAGGGGATTCCACTAACTATGGCTACACCTTC. Translating it yields CASRPRTGDSTNYGYTF.

Remarks on this clone: Other DNA sequences in this specimen translate into the identical CDR3. J is TRBJ2-7 and V is TRBV29-1; D uncertain. The CDR3 spans 11 residues. The ends were cut back, 4 bases at V and 4 bases at J, with 8 bases in the middle. Germline V gene data show CDR1 as SQVTM and CDR2 as ANQGSEA. The CDR3 loop reads CSVGQSYEQYF. The CDR3 DNA reads as TGCAGCGTTGGGCAGTCTTACGAGCAGTACTTC.

The V gene is TRBV6-1, the J gene TRBJ1-2, with D perhaps matching TRBD1 (5 bases). The germline V gene has CDR1 MNHNS and CDR2 SASEGT. This CDR3 has 14 residues. Trimming left V 2 bases short and J 3 bases short, with 10 bases between. The CDR3 here is CASSERGGDYGYTF. CDR3 sequence (DNA): TGTGCCAGCAGTGAAAGGGGAGGGGACTATGGCTACACCTTC.

The chain carries TRBV18 and TRBJ1-3; no definite D call. The CDR3 runs 16 residues. V was shortened by 6 bases and J by 0 bases, with 15 bases between the two germline ends. Germline V lookup: CDR1 KGHSH, CDR2 LQKENI. This chain's CDR3 is CASSPLTPSSGNTIYF. Written as DNA, the CDR3 is TGTGCCAGCTCGCCCCTCACACCCAGCTCTGGAAACACCATATATTTT.

The rearrangement uses TRBV29-1 and TRBJ2-1, with TRBD2 matching 12 bases. With 4 bases clipped from V and 5 bases from J, the junction kept 3 bases outside the gene matches. Looked up from germline, CDR1 is SQVTM and CDR2 is ANQGSEA. This CDR3 spans 14 amino acids. CDR3 residues: CSVARTSGNNEQFF. The CDR3 DNA follows: TGCAGCGTTGCCAGGACTAGCGGGAACAATGAGCAGTTCTTC.

V gene TRBV5-1 combines with J gene TRBJ2-2, with 7 bases lining up with TRBD2. Germline V gene lookup returns CDR1 SGHRS and CDR2 YFSETQ. The CDR3 is 15 amino acids. The J segment lost 4 bases and the V segment lost 1 base, leaving 4 bases of the junction unmatched. The CDR3 protein is CASSLPGGGTGELFF. In DNA form, the CDR3 reads TGCGCCAGCAGCTTGCCGGGAGGAGGCACCGGGGAGCTGTTTTTT. Full variable domain (outside the CDR3, taken from reference TRBV5-1 and TRBJ2-2): KAGVTQTPRYLIKTRGQQVTLSCSPISGHRSVSWYQQTPGQGLQFLFEYFSETQRNKGNFPGRFSGRQFSNSRSEMNVSTLELGDSALYLCASSLPGGGTGELFFGEGSRLTVL.

This clone was observed once. The V call is TRBV28, the J call TRBJ1-1; TRBD1 might be the D (5 bases). The CDR3 runs to 13 residues. CDR1 is MDHEN, CDR2 SYDVKM, per germline. The germline V and J ends were trimmed by 5 bases and 4 bases, with 11 bases remaining between them. The CDR3 is CASSGAQATEAFF. The CDR3 DNA sequence: TGTGCCAGCAGTGGGGCCCAGGCCACTGAAGCTTTCTTT.

V usage is TRBV5-6 and J usage is TRBJ2-5; D gene uncertain. V was pared by 0 bases and J by 3 bases, with 6 bases between. There are 13 residues in the CDR3. Per germline, CDR1 SGHDT and CDR2 YYEEEE. CDR3 coding DNA: TGTGCCAGCAGCTTGGGGCTAGAAGAGACCCAGTACTTC. Translation gives CASSLGLEETQYF.

The V gene is TRBV27, the J gene TRBJ2-1; 11 bases line up with TRBD2. Germline-derived CDR1 and CDR2 are MNHEY and SMNVEV (reference sequence). J lost 9 bases, V lost 7 bases, and 17 bases had no gene match. The CDR3 runs 17 residues. This CDR3 is CASNRFSGRGQKGEQFF. CDR3 nucleotide sequence: TGTGCCAGCAATCGCTTTAGCGGGAGGGGCCAAAAGGGTGAGCAGTTCTTC.

V usage is TRBV28 and J usage is TRBJ2-1; 15 bases agree with TRBD2. Germline CDR1 and CDR2: MDHEN and SYDVKM. The trim removed 5 bases at V and 4 bases at J, leaving 12 bases unmatched. The CDR3 consists of 19 residues. CDR3 in DNA: TGTGCCAGCAGTACCCGAGGACTAGCGGGAGGGCGTTTGTACAATGAGCAGTTCTTC. This sequence encodes CASSTRGLAGGRLYNEQFF.

V usage is TRBV18 and J usage is TRBJ2-7; D assignment may be TRBD1 or TRBD2 (5 bases each). V gave up 5 bases and J gave up 6 bases, with 8 bases separating them. This CDR3 spans 11 amino acids. Looked up from germline, CDR1 is KGHSH and CDR2 is LQKENI. DNA of the CDR3: TGTGCCAGCTCAGAGGGACGCGAGCAGTACTTC. Protein sequence: CASSEGREQYF.

The rearrangement joins TRBV7-9 to TRBJ2-5; 9 positions match TRBD1. CDR3 size: 16 residues. Per germline, CDR1 SEHNR and CDR2 FQNEAQ (reference sequence). V dropped 3 bases and J dropped 2; count of bases not matched to a gene: 7. The CDR3 spells CASSLREDRGQETQYF. CDR3 nucleotides: TGTGCCAGCAGCTTGAGGGAGGACAGGGGACAAGAGACCCAGTACTTC. The full variable domain, its missing parts supplied by reference TRBV7-9 and TRBJ2-5, is DTGVSQNPRHKITKRGQNVTFRCDPISEHNRLYWYRQTLGQGPEFLTYFQNEAQLEKSRLLSDRFSAERPKGSFSTLEIQRTEQGDSAMYLCASSLREDRGQETQYFGPGTRLLVL.

This rearrangement joins TRBV4-2 to TRBJ2-2, with D possibly matching TRBD1 (6 bases). Germline V gives CDR1 LGHNA, CDR2 YNFKEQ. The length of the CDR3 is 16 residues. The V end lost 1 base, the J end lost 0 bases, and 9 bases lay between the germline ends. CDR3 residues: CASSQGQGTNTGELFF. CDR3 coding DNA: TGTGCCAGCAGCCAAGGCCAGGGGACGAACACCGGGGAGCTGTTTTTT.

The chain carries TRBV11-1 and TRBJ2-3, with 9 bases matching TRBD2. The junction had 8 bases not matched to a gene; V was cut back by 5 bases and J by 2 bases. The CDR3 has 16 amino acids. The germline gives CDR1 SGHAT, CDR2 FQDESV (reference sequence). The CDR3 spells CASSTPTSGPTDTQYF. Written as DNA, the CDR3 is TGTGCCAGCAGCACGCCGACTAGCGGACCCACAGATACGCAGTATTTT.

V gene TRBV28 combines with J gene TRBJ2-7; D may correspond to TRBD1 or TRBD2 (5 bases each). Germline CDR1 is MDHEN and CDR2 is SYDVKM. Trimming left V 2 bases short and J 2 bases short, with 13 bases between. The CDR3 is 15 residues long. CDR3 amino acids: CASSLGTPGPYEQYF. The CDR3 DNA is TGTGCCAGCAGTTTAGGGACCCCCGGCCCCTACGAGCAGTACTTC.

The V gene is TRBV10-3, the J gene TRBJ1-2; D call uncertain. V lost 2 bases to trimming and J lost 4 bases, with 14 bases between them. Germline loops: CDR1 ENHRY, CDR2 SYGVKD. The CDR3 sequence is 15 residues long. CDR3 DNA sequence: TGTGCCATCAGTGAGCGGAGACTCCGGGGCTATGGCTACACCTTC. Its translation is CAISERRLRGYGYTF.

The chain has TRBV11-2 and TRBJ2-2; D remains ambiguous. The germline V and J ends were trimmed by 2 bases and 7 bases, with 8 bases remaining between them. The CDR3 is 13 amino acids. From germline, CDR1 is SGHAT and CDR2 FQNNGV. This CDR3 reads CASSLYVIGELFF. In nucleotides, the CDR3 is TGTGCCAGCAGCTTATACGTGATCGGGGAGCTGTTTTTT.

This clone was counted only a few times. Other nucleotide sequences from this sample produce the same CDR3. The chain is built from TRBV30 and TRBJ2-2; D not resolved. The germline CDR1 and CDR2 sequences are GTSNPN and SVGIG (reference sequence). Trimming removed 0 bases from V and 6 bases from J, with 5 bases in between. CDR3 length: 12 amino acids. The CDR3 region has the DNA TGTGCCTGGAGTGTAGGGTCCGGGGAGCTGTTTTTT. Its protein product is CAWSVGSGELFF.

V is TRBV5-6 and J is TRBJ1-1; a weak D match, TRBD1 (5 bases). Germline CDR1 is SGHDT and CDR2 is YYEEEE. The CDR3 is made up of 14 amino acids. Trimming took off 4 bases at V and 0 bases at J, with 10 bases between the two ends. In DNA, the CDR3 is TGTGCCAGCAGCCGGGGCGGCATGAACACTGAAGCTTTCTTT. Translation gives CASSRGGMNTEAFF.

V is TRBV28 and J is TRBJ2-2; a weak D match, TRBD2 (6 bases). From germline, CDR1 is MDHEN and CDR2 SYDVKM. V was clipped by 4 bases and J by 3 bases, with 21 bases between them. The CDR3 is 18 amino acids. CDR3 nucleotide sequence: TGTGCCAGCAGTTCCCCCCGGGACTCCTATTTTTACACCGGGGAGCTGTTTTTT. This codes for CASSSPRDSYFYTGELFF. Variable domain in full (rest from reference TRBV28 and TRBJ2-2): DVKVTQSSRYLVKRTGEKVFLECVQDMDHENMFWYRQDPGLGLRLIYFSYDVKMKEKGDIPEGYSVSREKKERFSLILESASTNQTSMYLCASSSPRDSYFYTGELFFGEGSRLTVL.